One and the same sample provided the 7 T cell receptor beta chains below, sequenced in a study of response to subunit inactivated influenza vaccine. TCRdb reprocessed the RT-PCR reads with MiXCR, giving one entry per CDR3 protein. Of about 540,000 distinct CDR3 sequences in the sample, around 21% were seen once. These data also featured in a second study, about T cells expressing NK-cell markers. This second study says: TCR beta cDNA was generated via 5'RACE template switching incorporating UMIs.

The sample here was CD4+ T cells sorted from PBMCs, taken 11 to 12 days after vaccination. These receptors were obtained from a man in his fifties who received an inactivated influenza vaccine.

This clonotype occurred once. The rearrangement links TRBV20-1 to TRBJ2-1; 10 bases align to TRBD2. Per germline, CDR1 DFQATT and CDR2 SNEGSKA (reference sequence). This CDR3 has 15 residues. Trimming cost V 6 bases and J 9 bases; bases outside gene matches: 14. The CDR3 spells CSAPRTSGAGVEQFF. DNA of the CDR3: TGCAGTGCACCGCGTACTAGCGGGGCCGGGGTTGAGCAGTTCTTC.

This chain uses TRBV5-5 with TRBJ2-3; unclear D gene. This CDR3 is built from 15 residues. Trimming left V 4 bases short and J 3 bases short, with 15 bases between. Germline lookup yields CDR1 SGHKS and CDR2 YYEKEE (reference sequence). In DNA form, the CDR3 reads TGTGCCAGCAGCATCAGCGTGGTCGAGACAGATACGCAGTATTTT. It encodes CASSISVVETDTQYF.

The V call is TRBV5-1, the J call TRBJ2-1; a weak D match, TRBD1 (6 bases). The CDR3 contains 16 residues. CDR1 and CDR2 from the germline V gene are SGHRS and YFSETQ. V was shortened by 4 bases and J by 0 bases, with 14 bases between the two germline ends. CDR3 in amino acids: CASSQITGSSYNEQFF. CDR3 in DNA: TGCGCCAGCAGCCAAATAACAGGGAGCTCCTACAATGAGCAGTTCTTC.

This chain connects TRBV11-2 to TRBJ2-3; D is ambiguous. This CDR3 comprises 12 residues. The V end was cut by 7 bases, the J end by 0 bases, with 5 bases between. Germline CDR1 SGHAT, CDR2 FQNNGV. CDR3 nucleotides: TGTGCCAGCACCCTTAGCACAGATACGCAGTATTTT. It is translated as CASTLSTDTQYF.

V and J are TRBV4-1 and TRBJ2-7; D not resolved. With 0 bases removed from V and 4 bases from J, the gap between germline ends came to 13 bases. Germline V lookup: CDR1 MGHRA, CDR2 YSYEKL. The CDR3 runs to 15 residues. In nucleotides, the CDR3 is TGCGCCAGCAGCCAAGATACCCGGGTTCGGTACGAGCAGTACTTC. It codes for CASSQDTRVRYEQYF.

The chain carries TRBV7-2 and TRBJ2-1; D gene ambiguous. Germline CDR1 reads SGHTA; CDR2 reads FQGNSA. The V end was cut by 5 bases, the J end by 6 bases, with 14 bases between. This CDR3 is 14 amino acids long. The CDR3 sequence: CASSPLGPGNEQFF. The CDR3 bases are TGTGCCAGCAGCCCCTTGGGCCCTGGCAATGAGCAGTTCTTC. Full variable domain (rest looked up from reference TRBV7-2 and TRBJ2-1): GAGVSQSPSNKVTEKGKDVELRCDPISGHTALYWYRQSLGQGLEFLIYFQGNSAPDKSGLPSDRFSAERTGGSVSTLTIQRTQQEDSAVYLCASSPLGPGNEQFFGPGTRLTVL.

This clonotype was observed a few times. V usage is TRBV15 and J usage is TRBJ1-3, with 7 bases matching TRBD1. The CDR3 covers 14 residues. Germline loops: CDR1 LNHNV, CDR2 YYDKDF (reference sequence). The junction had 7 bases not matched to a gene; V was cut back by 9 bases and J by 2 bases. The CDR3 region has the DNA TGTGCCACAAAAATGGGGACAGCTGGAAACACCATATATTTT. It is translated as CATKMGTAGNTIYF.